This is a list of T cell receptor beta chains from one sample in a study of blood T cell repertoires in COVID-19. Measured with immunoSEQ multiplex PCR; TCRdb has only the in-frame clones, and not every one. The sample carries roughly 39,000 clones, 80% to 90% recorded once. Input material: peripheral blood. The receptors were gathered from a man younger than 45 with active or convalescent COVID-19. The CDR3 runs from the conserved cysteine through the conserved F or W. A D gene is named only where the DNA matches it firmly. Where a row states a size, it is once, few, many or the class of an expanded clone; other rows omit it.

abundance: -
v_gene: TRBV7-8
d_gene: -
j_gene: TRBJ2-5
CDR3nt: TGTGCCAGCAGCCTAGGACGGACACAAGAGACCCAGTACTTC
CDR3aa: CASSLGRTQETQYF

abundance: few
v_gene: TRBV7-8
d_gene: -
j_gene: TRBJ2-3
CDR3nt: TGTGCCAGCAGCTTAGCCGAGTTTACCACAGATACGCAGTATTTT
CDR3aa: CASSLAEFTTDTQYF

abundance: -
v_gene: TRBV29-1
d_gene: -
j_gene: TRBJ1-1
CDR3nt: TGCAGCGTTCGCGTAGACACTGAAGCTTTCTTT
CDR3aa: CSVRVDTEAFF

abundance: -
v_gene: TRBV3-1/TRBV3-2
d_gene: -
j_gene: TRBJ2-2
CDR3nt: TGTGCCAGCAGCCAAGCAACTAGATACACCGGGGAGCTGTTTTTT
CDR3aa: CASSQATRYTGELFF

abundance: -
v_gene: TRBV3-1/TRBV3-2
d_gene: -
j_gene: TRBJ1-2
CDR3nt: TGTGCCAGCAGCCAATACCTAGGGGACTATGGCTACACCTTC
CDR3aa: CASSQYLGDYGYTF

abundance: -
v_gene: TRBV6-5
d_gene: TRBD2
j_gene: TRBJ2-1
CDR3nt: TGTGCCAGCAGTTACGCGGGGGAGCACTCCTACAATGAGCAGTTCTTC
CDR3aa: CASSYAGEHSYNEQFF

abundance: -
v_gene: TRBV4-1
d_gene: TRBD2
j_gene: TRBJ2-5
CDR3nt: TGCGCCAGCAGCCAAGAGCTCGTAGCGGGGGGGTTGGGAGAGACCCAGTACTTC
CDR3aa: CASSQELVAGGLGETQYF

abundance: -
v_gene: TRBV3-1/TRBV3-2
d_gene: -
j_gene: TRBJ1-2
CDR3nt: TGTGCCAGCAGCCCCAGGAGGGGTCTGGATGGCTACACCTTC
CDR3aa: CASSPRRGLDGYTF

abundance: -
v_gene: TRBV7-9
d_gene: -
j_gene: TRBJ1-1
CDR3nt: TGTGCCAGCAGCTTTGGAGGTGCTGAAGCTTTCTTT
CDR3aa: CASSFGGAEAFF

abundance: -
v_gene: TRBV6-4
d_gene: TRBD1
j_gene: TRBJ2-1
CDR3nt: TGTGCCAGCATTCTTCAGGGGGCTCACTACAATGAGCAGTTCTTC
CDR3aa: CASILQGAHYNEQFF

abundance: -
v_gene: TRBV7-6
d_gene: TRBD1
j_gene: TRBJ2-1
CDR3nt: TGTGCCAGCAGCTTATCCCGGGACAGGGTTAGGGACAATGAGCAGTTCTTC
CDR3aa: CASSLSRDRVRDNEQFF

abundance: -
v_gene: TRBV4-2
d_gene: TRBD2
j_gene: TRBJ2-3
CDR3nt: TGTGCCAGCAGCCAAGGAAATAGCGGGAACACAGATACGCAGTATTTT
CDR3aa: CASSQGNSGNTDTQYF

abundance: -
v_gene: TRBV9
d_gene: TRBD2
j_gene: TRBJ2-4
CDR3nt: TGTGCCAGCAGCGTCCCCACGGGGGGGATAGACATTCAGTACTTC
CDR3aa: CASSVPTGGIDIQYF

abundance: -
v_gene: TRBV3-1/TRBV3-2
d_gene: TRBD2
j_gene: TRBJ2-3
CDR3nt: TGTGCCAGCAGCTTCCGTAGACTAGCTTCATCTTATACGCAGTATTTT
CDR3aa: CASSFRRLASSYTQYF

abundance: -
v_gene: TRBV28
d_gene: TRBD2
j_gene: TRBJ2-1
CDR3nt: TGTGCCAGCAGTTTGGTGACTAGCGGTTCCTACAATGAGCAGTTCTTC
CDR3aa: CASSLVTSGSYNEQFF

abundance: -
v_gene: TRBV24-1
d_gene: -
j_gene: TRBJ2-3
CDR3nt: TGTGCCACCAGTGATAGTGACAGCCCAGAACCAGATACGCAGTATTTT
CDR3aa: CATSDSDSPEPDTQYF

abundance: -
v_gene: TRBV3-1/TRBV3-2
d_gene: TRBD1
j_gene: TRBJ1-1
CDR3nt: TGTGCCAGCAGCCAAAACAGGGGGGGTGAAGCTTTCTTT
CDR3aa: CASSQNRGGEAFF

abundance: -
v_gene: TRBV18
d_gene: -
j_gene: TRBJ2-7
CDR3nt: TGTGCCAGCTCACCAGGAGCATCAGCCTACGAGCAGTACTTC
CDR3aa: CASSPGASAYEQYF

abundance: few
v_gene: TRBV6-5
d_gene: TRBD1
j_gene: TRBJ1-2
CDR3nt: TGTGCCAGCAGTTACGGGACAGGGCGCACTAACTATGGCTACACCTTC
CDR3aa: CASSYGTGRTNYGYTF

abundance: -
v_gene: TRBV12-5
d_gene: TRBD1
j_gene: TRBJ1-4
CDR3nt: TGTGCTAGTGGTTTGACGATCCTGACAGGGAGAAATGAAAAACTGTTTTTT
CDR3aa: CASGLTILTGRNEKLFF

abundance: once
v_gene: TRBV5-1
d_gene: -
j_gene: TRBJ1-1
CDR3nt: TGCGCCCGCAGCGCGGCGGGGGGGGCCAGGAACACTGAAGCTTTCTTT
CDR3aa: CARSAAGGARNTEAFF

abundance: -
v_gene: TRBV7-2
d_gene: TRBD1
j_gene: TRBJ1-2
CDR3nt: TGTGCCAGCAGCTTAGAGTTGGCAGGGGGCACTTCTGGCTACACCTTC
CDR3aa: CASSLELAGGTSGYTF

abundance: -
v_gene: TRBV4-1
d_gene: -
j_gene: TRBJ1-4
CDR3nt: TGCGCCAGCAGCCAAGACAGGGGACCTAATGAAAAACTGTTTTTT
CDR3aa: CASSQDRGPNEKLFF

abundance: -
v_gene: TRBV28
d_gene: -
j_gene: TRBJ1-1
CDR3nt: TGTGCCAGCAGTTTTCCTCGGGTGAACACTGAAGCTTTCTTT
CDR3aa: CASSFPRVNTEAFF

abundance: -
v_gene: TRBV19
d_gene: -
j_gene: TRBJ2-1
CDR3nt: TGTGCCAGTAGTATGAGGAGGGCGGGGGCCTTTCCTCCCTACAATGAGCAGTTCTTC
CDR3aa: CASSMRRAGAFPPYNEQFF

abundance: few
v_gene: TRBV24-1
d_gene: -
j_gene: TRBJ1-1
CDR3nt: TGTGCCATACCCCCTGGCAGGGGAGATACTGAAGCTTTCTTT
CDR3aa: CAIPPGRGDTEAFF

abundance: -
v_gene: TRBV5-1
d_gene: -
j_gene: TRBJ2-3
CDR3nt: TGCGCCAGCAGCTTGCTAGCCCGCGGCACAGATACGCAGTATTTT
CDR3aa: CASSLLARGTDTQYF

abundance: -
v_gene: TRBV3-1/TRBV3-2
d_gene: -
j_gene: TRBJ1-3
CDR3nt: TGTGCCAGCAGCCCCCCCATTGGCACACCCTCTGGAAACACCATATATTTT
CDR3aa: CASSPPIGTPSGNTIYF

abundance: once
v_gene: TRBV7-9
d_gene: -
j_gene: TRBJ2-1
CDR3nt: TGTGCCAGCAGCTTTAGTGGGGAGCCGTACAATGAGCAGTTCTTC
CDR3aa: CASSFSGEPYNEQFF

abundance: -
v_gene: TRBV14
d_gene: TRBD1
j_gene: TRBJ1-2
CDR3nt: TGTGCCAGCAGCCAAAGACAGGGCAACGGCTACACCTTC
CDR3aa: CASSQRQGNGYTF

abundance: -
v_gene: TRBV5-6
d_gene: -
j_gene: TRBJ1-4
CDR3nt: TGTGCCAGCAGCTTGGGGCAGGGCGAAAAACTGTTTTTT
CDR3aa: CASSLGQGEKLFF

abundance: -
v_gene: TRBV21-1
d_gene: -
j_gene: TRBJ2-1
CDR3nt: TGTGCCAGCAGCCTGGACAGGGTGAATGAGCAGTTCTTC
CDR3aa: CASSLDRVNEQFF

abundance: -
v_gene: TRBV12-5
d_gene: TRBD1
j_gene: TRBJ2-7
CDR3nt: TGTGCTAGTGGTTCCCCCGGGACAGGTGAAGGGAAGCAGTACTTC
CDR3aa: CASGSPGTGEGKQYF

abundance: -
v_gene: TRBV3-1/TRBV3-2
d_gene: TRBD2
j_gene: TRBJ2-7
CDR3nt: TGTGCCAGCAGCCAAAGACCGGGACTAGCGGTCTACGAGCAGTACTTC
CDR3aa: CASSQRPGLAVYEQYF

abundance: -
v_gene: TRBV25-1
d_gene: TRBD1
j_gene: TRBJ2-7
CDR3nt: TGTGCCAGCAGTAACTCGGGACAGTACGAGCAGTACTTC
CDR3aa: CASSNSGQYEQYF

abundance: once
v_gene: TRBV19
d_gene: -
j_gene: TRBJ1-2
CDR3nt: TGTGCCAGTAGTATATATGTAGGGGGTGGCTACACCTTC
CDR3aa: CASSIYVGGGYTF

abundance: -
v_gene: TRBV14
d_gene: -
j_gene: TRBJ2-1
CDR3nt: TGTGCCAGCAGCCAAAGAGGCAGATACAATGAGCAGTTCTTC
CDR3aa: CASSQRGRYNEQFF

abundance: -
v_gene: TRBV24-1
d_gene: TRBD2
j_gene: TRBJ2-1
CDR3nt: TGTGCCACCAGTGAAGACCGGACTAGCAATGAGCAGTTCTTC
CDR3aa: CATSEDRTSNEQFF

abundance: -
v_gene: TRBV5-1
d_gene: TRBD2
j_gene: TRBJ2-3
CDR3nt: TGCGCCAGCAGCGTCAGTTGGGCGGGAGAAACAGATACGCAGTATTTT
CDR3aa: CASSVSWAGETDTQYF

abundance: -
v_gene: TRBV5-4
d_gene: -
j_gene: TRBJ2-1
CDR3nt: TGTGCCAGCAGCTTGGCCCAGGCCTACAATGAGCAGTTCTTC
CDR3aa: CASSLAQAYNEQFF

abundance: once
v_gene: TRBV6-5
d_gene: TRBD1
j_gene: TRBJ1-2
CDR3nt: TGTGCCAGCAGTCGACAGGGAAGTGGCTACACCTTC
CDR3aa: CASSRQGSGYTF

abundance: -
v_gene: TRBV5-6
d_gene: -
j_gene: TRBJ1-6
CDR3nt: TGTGCCAGCAGCCGAGGACAGAGCTCCTATAATTCACCCCTCCACTTT
CDR3aa: CASSRGQSSYNSPLHF

abundance: few
v_gene: TRBV5-1
d_gene: TRBD1
j_gene: TRBJ1-6
CDR3nt: TGCGCCAGCAGCTTGGGGTACGGGACAGGGAGCTCCTATAATTCACCCCTCCACTTT
CDR3aa: CASSLGYGTGSSYNSPLHF

abundance: -
v_gene: TRBV24-1
d_gene: -
j_gene: TRBJ1-4
CDR3nt: TGTGCCACCAGTGATTTGATCCCACAGGACAAAATGGGTGAAAAACTGTTTTTT
CDR3aa: CATSDLIPQDKMGEKLFF

abundance: -
v_gene: TRBV6-6
d_gene: -
j_gene: TRBJ2-1
CDR3nt: TGTGCCAGCAGTTACGACCGCGGGTTCGATGAGCAGTTCTTC
CDR3aa: CASSYDRGFDEQFF

abundance: -
v_gene: TRBV4-2
d_gene: TRBD2
j_gene: TRBJ2-1
CDR3nt: TGTGCCAGCAGCCTCTCGACGGTAGCGGGGGGGGGAAGCTCCTACAATGAGCAGTTCTTC
CDR3aa: CASSLSTVAGGGSSYNEQFF

abundance: -
v_gene: TRBV7-2
d_gene: -
j_gene: TRBJ2-7
CDR3nt: TGTGCCAGCAGCTTAGGGCGGAACTCCTACGAGCAGTACTTC
CDR3aa: CASSLGRNSYEQYF

abundance: -
v_gene: TRBV2
d_gene: -
j_gene: TRBJ1-2
CDR3nt: TGTGCCACGGAGATCGGCTACACCTTC
CDR3aa: CATEIGYTF

abundance: -
v_gene: TRBV21-1
d_gene: -
j_gene: TRBJ1-5
CDR3nt: TGTGCCAGCAGCAAAGGGAGGGGAAGGAGGAGCAATCAGCCCCAGCATTTT
CDR3aa: CASSKGRGRRSNQPQHF

abundance: -
v_gene: TRBV4-2
d_gene: TRBD2
j_gene: TRBJ2-4
CDR3nt: TGTGCCAGCAGCCAAGGAACTAGCGGGAGGGCCTCGGCCAAAAACATTCAGTACTTC
CDR3aa: CASSQGTSGRASAKNIQYF